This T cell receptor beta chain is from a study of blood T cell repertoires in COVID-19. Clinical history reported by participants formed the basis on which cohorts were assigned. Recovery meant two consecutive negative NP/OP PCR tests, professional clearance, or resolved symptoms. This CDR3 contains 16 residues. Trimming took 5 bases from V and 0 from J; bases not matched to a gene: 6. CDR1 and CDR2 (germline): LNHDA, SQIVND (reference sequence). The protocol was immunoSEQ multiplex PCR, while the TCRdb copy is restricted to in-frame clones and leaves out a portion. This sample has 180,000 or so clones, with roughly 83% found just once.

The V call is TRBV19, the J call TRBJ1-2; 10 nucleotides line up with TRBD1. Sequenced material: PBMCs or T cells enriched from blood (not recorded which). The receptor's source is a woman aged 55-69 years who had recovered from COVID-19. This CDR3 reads CASSPHGTGANYGYTF. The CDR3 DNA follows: TGTGCCAGTAGTCCCCACGGGACAGGGGCTAACTATGGCTACACCTTC. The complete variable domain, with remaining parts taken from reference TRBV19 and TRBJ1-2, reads DGGITQSPKYLFRKEGQNVTLSCEQNLNHDAMYWYRQDPGQGLRLIYYSQIVNDFQKGDIAEGYSVSREKKESFPLTVTSAQKNPTAFYLCASSPHGTGANYGYTFGSGTRLTVV.